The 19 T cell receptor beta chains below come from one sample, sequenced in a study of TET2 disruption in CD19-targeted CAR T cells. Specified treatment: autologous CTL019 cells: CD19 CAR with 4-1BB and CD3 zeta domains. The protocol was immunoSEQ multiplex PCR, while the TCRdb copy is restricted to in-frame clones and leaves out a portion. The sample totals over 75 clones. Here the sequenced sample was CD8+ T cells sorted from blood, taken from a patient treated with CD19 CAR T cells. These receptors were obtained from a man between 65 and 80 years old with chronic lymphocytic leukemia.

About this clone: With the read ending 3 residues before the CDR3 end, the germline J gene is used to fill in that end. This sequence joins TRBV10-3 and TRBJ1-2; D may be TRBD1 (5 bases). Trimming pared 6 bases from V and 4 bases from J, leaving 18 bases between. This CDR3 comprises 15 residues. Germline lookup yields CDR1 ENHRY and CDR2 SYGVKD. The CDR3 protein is CAIRATGGGSYGYTF. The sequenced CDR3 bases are TGTGCCATCAGAGCCACAGGAGGAGGTTCCTATGGC.

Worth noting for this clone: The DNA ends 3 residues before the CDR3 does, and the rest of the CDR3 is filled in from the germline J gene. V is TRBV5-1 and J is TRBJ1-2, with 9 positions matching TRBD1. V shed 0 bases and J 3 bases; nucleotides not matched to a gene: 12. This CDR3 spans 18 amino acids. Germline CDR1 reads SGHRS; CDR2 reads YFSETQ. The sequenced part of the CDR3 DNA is TGCGCCAGCAGCTTGGACGGTTCGGGACAGGGAGCGGACTATGGC. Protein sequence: CASSLDGSGQGADYG. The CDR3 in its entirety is CASSLDGSGQGADYGYTF.

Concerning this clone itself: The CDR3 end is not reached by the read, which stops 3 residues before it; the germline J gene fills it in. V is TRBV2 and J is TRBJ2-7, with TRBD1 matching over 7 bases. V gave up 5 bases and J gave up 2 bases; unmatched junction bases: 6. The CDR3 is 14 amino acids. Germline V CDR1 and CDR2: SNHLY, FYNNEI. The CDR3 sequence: CASSWDSTTYEQYF. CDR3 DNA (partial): TGTGCCAGCAGTTGGGACAGTACGACCTACGAG.

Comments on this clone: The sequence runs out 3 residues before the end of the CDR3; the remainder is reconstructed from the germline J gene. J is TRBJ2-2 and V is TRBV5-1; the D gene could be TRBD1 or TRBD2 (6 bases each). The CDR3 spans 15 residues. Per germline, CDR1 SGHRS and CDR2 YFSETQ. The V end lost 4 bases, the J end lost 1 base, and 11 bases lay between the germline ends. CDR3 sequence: CASSQEGQNTGELFF. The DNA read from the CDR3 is TGCGCCAGCAGCCAGGAGGGACAGAACACCGGGGAG.

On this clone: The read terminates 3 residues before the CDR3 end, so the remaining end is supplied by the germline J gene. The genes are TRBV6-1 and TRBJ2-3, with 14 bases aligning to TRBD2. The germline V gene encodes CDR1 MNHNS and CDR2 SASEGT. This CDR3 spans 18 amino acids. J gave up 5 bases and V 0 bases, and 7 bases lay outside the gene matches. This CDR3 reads CASSEAGWGTSGGDTQYF. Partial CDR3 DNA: TGTGCCAGCAGTGAAGCAGGGTGGGGGACTAGCGGGGGAGATACG.

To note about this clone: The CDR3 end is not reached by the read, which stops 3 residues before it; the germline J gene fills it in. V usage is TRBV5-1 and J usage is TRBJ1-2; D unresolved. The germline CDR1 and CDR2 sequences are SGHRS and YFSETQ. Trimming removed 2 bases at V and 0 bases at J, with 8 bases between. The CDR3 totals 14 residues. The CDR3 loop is CASSLSGSNYGYTF. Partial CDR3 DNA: TGCGCCAGCAGCTTATCCGGGTCTAACTATGGC.

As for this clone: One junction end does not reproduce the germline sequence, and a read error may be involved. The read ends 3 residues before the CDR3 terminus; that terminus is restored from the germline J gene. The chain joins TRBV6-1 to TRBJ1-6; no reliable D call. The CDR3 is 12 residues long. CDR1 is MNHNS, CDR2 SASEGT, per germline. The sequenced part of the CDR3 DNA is TGTGCCAGCAGGGAAGGCGGAGAACCC. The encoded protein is CASREGGEP. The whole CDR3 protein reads CASREGGEPLHF.

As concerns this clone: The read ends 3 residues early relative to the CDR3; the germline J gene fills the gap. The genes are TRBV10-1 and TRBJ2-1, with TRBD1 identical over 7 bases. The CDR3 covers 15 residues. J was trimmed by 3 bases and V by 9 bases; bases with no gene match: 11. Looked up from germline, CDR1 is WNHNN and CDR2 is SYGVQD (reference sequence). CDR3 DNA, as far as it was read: TGCGCCAGTAGGGGACAGCTCAAGGTCTACAATGAG. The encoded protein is CASRGQLKVYNE. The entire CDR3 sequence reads CASRGQLKVYNEQFF.

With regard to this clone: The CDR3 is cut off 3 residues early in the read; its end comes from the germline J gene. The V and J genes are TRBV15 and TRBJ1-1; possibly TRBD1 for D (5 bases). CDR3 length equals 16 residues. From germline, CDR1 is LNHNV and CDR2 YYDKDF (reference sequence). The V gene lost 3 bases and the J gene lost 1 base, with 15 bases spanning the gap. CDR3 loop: CATSRGLGAQNTEAFF. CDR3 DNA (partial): TGTGCCACCAGCAGGGGCTTAGGGGCCCAGAACACTGAA.

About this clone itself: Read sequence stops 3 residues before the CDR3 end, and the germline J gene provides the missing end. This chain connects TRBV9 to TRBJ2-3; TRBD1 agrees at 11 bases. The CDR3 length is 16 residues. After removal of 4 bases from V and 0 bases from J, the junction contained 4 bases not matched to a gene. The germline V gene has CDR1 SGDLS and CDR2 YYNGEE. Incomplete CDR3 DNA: TGTGCCAGCAGCTCCAGGACAGGGGGCAGCACAGATACG. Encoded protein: CASSSRTGGSTDT. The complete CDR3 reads CASSSRTGGSTDTQYF.

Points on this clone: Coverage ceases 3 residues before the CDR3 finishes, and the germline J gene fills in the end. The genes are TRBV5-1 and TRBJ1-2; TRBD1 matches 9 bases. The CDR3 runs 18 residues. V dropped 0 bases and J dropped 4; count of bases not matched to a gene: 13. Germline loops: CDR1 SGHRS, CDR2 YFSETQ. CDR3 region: CASSLDGPGQGLGYGYTF. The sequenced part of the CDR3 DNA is TGCGCCAGCAGCTTGGACGGTCCGGGACAGGGATTGGGCTATGGC.

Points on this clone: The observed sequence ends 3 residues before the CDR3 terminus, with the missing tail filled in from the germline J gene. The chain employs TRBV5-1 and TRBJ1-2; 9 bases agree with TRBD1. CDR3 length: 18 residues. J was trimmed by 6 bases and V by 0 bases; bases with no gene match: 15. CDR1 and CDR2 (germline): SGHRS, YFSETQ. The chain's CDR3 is CASSLDGSGQGSDDGYTF. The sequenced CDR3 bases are TGCGCCAGCAGCTTGGACGGTTCGGGACAGGGATCGGACGATGGC.

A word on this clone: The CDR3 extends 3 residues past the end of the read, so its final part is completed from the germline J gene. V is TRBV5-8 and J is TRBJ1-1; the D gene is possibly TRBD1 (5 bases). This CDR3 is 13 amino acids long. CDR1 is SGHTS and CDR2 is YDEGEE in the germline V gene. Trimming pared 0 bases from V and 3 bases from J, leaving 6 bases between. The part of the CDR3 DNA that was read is TGTGCCAGCAGCTTGGGAGGGGACACTGAA. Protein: CASSLGGDTE. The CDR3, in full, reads CASSLGGDTEAFF.

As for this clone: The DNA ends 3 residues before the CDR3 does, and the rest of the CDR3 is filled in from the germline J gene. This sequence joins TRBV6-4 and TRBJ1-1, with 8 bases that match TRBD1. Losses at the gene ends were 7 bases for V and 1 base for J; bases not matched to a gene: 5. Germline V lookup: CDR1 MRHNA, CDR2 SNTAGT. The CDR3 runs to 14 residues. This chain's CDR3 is CASIRTGTNTEAFF. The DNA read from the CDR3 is TGTGCCAGCATCAGGACAGGGACGAACACTGAA.

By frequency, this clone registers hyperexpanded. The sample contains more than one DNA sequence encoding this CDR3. Here the CDR3 reads CASSLDGSGQGSDYGYTF. CDR3 DNA, as far as it was read: TGCGCCAGCAGCTTGGACGGTTCGGGACAGGGATCGGACTATGGC. The chain is built from TRBV5-1 and TRBJ1-2; 9 bases are a match to TRBD1. The missing CDR3 end, 3 residues past where the read stops, is filled in from the germline J gene. The V segment lost 0 bases and the J segment 3 bases; nucleotides outside the gene matches: 12. Germline CDR1 SGHRS, CDR2 YFSETQ. The CDR3 spans 18 residues.

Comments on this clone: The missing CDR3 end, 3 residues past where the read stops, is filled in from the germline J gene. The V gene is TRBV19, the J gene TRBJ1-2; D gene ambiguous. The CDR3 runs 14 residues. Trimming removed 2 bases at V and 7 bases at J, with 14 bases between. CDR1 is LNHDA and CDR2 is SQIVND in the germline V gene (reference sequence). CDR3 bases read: TGTGCCAGTAGTATAATAGAATCTAGGCGTGGC. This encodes CASSIIESRRG. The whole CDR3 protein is CASSIIESRRGYTF. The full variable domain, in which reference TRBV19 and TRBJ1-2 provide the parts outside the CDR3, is DGGITQSPKYLFRKEGQNVTLSCEQNLNHDAMYWYRQDPGQGLRLIYYSQIVNDFQKGDIAEGYSVSREKKESFPLTVTSAQKNPTAFYLCASSIIESRRGYTFGSGTRLTVV.

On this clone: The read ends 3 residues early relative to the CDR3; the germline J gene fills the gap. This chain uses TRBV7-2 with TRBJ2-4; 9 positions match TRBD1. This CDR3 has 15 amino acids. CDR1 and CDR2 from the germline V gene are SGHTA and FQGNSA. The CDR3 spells CASSPYRQGDQPQYF. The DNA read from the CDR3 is TGTGCCAGCAGCCCATACCGACAGGGGGATCAGCCT.

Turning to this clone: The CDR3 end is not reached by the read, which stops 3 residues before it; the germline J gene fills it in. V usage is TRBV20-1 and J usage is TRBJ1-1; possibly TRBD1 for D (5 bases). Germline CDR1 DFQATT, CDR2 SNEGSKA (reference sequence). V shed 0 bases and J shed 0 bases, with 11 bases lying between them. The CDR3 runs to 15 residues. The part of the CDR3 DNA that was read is TGCAGTGCTAGAGAGATCGGGGGAATGAACACTGAA. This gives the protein CSAREIGGMNTE. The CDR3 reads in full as CSAREIGGMNTEAFF.

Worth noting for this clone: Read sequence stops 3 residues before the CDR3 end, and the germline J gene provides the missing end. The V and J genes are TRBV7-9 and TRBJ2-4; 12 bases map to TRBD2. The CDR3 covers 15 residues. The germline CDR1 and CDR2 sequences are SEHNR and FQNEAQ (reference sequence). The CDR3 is CASSLYSSGGETQYF. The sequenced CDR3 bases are TGTGCCAGCAGCTTATATTCTAGCGGGGGGGAGACT.